The sequence of this TCR beta chain was determined in a study of T-cell memory formation after mild COVID-19. Points from the study as a whole: Clones that contracted from day 15 to 85 had balanced CD4/CD8; later expanders were CD4+ biased. Cross-reactive memory apparently joined, as some responding clones appeared in pre-infection memory.

After removal of 4 bases from V and 3 bases from J, the junction contained 12 bases not matched to a gene. Per germline, CDR1 LGHNA and CDR2 YNFKEQ. The CDR3 is made up of 18 amino acids. Concerning this clonotype: Its cognate antigen is unknown.

TCRdb independently ran MiXCR on the 5' RACE reads; one entry per CDR3 protein. There are just under 350,000 distinct CDR3 sequences in the sample; 10% to 15% occur only once, and around 21% lies in the top ten. The chain recombines TRBV4-2 with TRBJ2-2, with 9 nucleotides matching TRBD2. This TCR was sampled from a man aged 18 to 35 who had mild COVID-19 (a few samples of this study predate the infection). Cell type and time point are not known. The sample comprised PBMCs or a T cell subset sorted from them (not recorded which). The CDR3 sequence is CASSPRRAGGPDTGELFF. CDR3 coding DNA: TGTGCCAGCAGCCCACGAAGGGCGGGGGGGCCGGACACCGGGGAGCTGTTTTTT.